What follows are 19 T cell receptor beta chains derived from one specimen sequenced in a study of blood T cell repertoires in COVID-19. The assay was immunoSEQ multiplex PCR, and TCRdb's table has in-frame clones only and misses some. The profile shows 200,000 to 250,000 clones, around nine tenths of them singletons. The sample comprised peripheral blood. The receptor source for this set is a woman aged 40 to 49 with acute or convalescent COVID-19.

V usage is TRBV19 and J usage is TRBJ2-5, with TRBD2 matching 9 bases. The CDR3 loop spans 16 amino acids. The V gene's germline CDR1 is LNHDA and CDR2 SQIVND (reference sequence). The trim removed 6 bases at V and 0 bases at J, leaving 8 bases unmatched. The DNA of the CDR3 is TGTGCCAGTAGACGGATAGCGGGGGCCCACCAAGAGACCCAGTACTTC. Its translation is CASRRIAGAHQETQYF. The variable domain in full, completed from reference TRBV19 and TRBJ2-5, reads DGGITQSPKYLFRKEGQNVTLSCEQNLNHDAMYWYRQDPGQGLRLIYYSQIVNDFQKGDIAEGYSVSREKKESFPLTVTSAQKNPTAFYLCASRRIAGAHQETQYFGPGTRLLVL.

The chain recombines TRBV6-5 with TRBJ1-1, with TRBD1 matching over 9 bases. The V segment lost 6 bases and the J segment 5 bases; nucleotides outside the gene matches: 10. The CDR3 extends over 15 amino acids. Germline V gives CDR1 MNHEY, CDR2 SVGAGI. In DNA form, the CDR3 reads TGTGCCAGCAGCGGTCTACAGGGGGCACGAACTGAAGCTTTCTTT. Its protein product is CASSGLQGARTEAFF.

The chain employs TRBV4-1 and TRBJ1-2, with 7 bases identical to TRBD1. The germline V gene encodes CDR1 MGHRA and CDR2 YSYEKL. The CDR3 covers 14 residues. The J segment lost 8 bases and the V segment lost 3 bases, leaving 9 bases of the junction unmatched. Written as DNA, the CDR3 is TGCGCCAGCAGCCACCCCCGGGACAGTAAGGGCTACACCTTC. Translated: CASSHPRDSKGYTF.

This CDR3 reads CASSLGFTGAPLHF. Written as DNA, the CDR3 is TGTGCCAGCAGCTTAGGCTTTACGGGAGCACCCCTCCACTTT. The J gene is TRBJ1-6, the V gene TRBV11-2; D remains ambiguous. The length of the CDR3 is 14 residues. Trimming shortened V by 1 base and J by 11 bases, and 12 bases separated the two germline ends. Per germline, CDR1 SGHAT and CDR2 FQNNGV.

The V gene is TRBV15, the J gene TRBJ1-4; D is perhaps TRBD1 (6 bases). The CDR3 is made up of 16 amino acids. Germline CDR1 and CDR2: LNHNV and YYDKDF (reference sequence). V dropped 0 bases and J dropped 8 bases, with 16 bases sitting between them. The CDR3 sequence is CATSRDLARGGEKLFF. The CDR3 DNA reads as TGTGCCACCAGCAGAGATCTGGCCAGGGGCGGGGAAAAACTGTTTTTT.

This chain links TRBV7-6 with TRBJ2-4; no clear D gene. The CDR3 consists of 11 residues. Germline assignment: CDR1 SGHVS and CDR2 FNYEAQ. Trimming left V 5 bases short and J 10 bases short, with 9 bases between. The CDR3 DNA is TGTGCCAGCAGCACCGGTCCTATTCAGTACTTC. This gives the protein CASSTGPIQYF.

This CDR3 reads CASSEDRGVYNEQFF. CDR3 sequence (DNA): TGTGCCAGCAGCGAAGACAGGGGGGTGTACAATGAGCAGTTCTTC. The chain recombines TRBV9 with TRBJ2-1, with 9 bases matching TRBD1. Germline V gene data show CDR1 as SGDLS and CDR2 as YYNGEE. With 3 bases clipped from V and 4 bases from J, the junction kept 5 bases outside the gene matches. The CDR3 runs to 15 residues.

The V gene is TRBV2, the J gene TRBJ1-1; possibly TRBD1 for D (6 bases). V dropped 6 bases and J dropped 7 bases, with 12 bases sitting between them. The CDR3 runs 12 residues. The V gene's germline CDR1 is SNHLY and CDR2 FYNNEI. CDR3 in amino acids: CASSRTGFEAFF. The CDR3 DNA reads TGTGCCAGCAGCCGCACAGGGTTTGAAGCTTTCTTT.

V usage is TRBV5-1 and J usage is TRBJ1-4; no firm D call. This CDR3 comprises 15 residues. CDR1 and CDR2 from the germline V gene are SGHRS and YFSETQ. The V end was cut by 0 bases, the J end by 3 bases, with 9 bases between. DNA of the CDR3: TGCGCCAGCAGCTTGGAAGCGCTACCTAATGAAAAACTGTTTTTT. Encoded protein: CASSLEALPNEKLFF. The full variable domain, in which reference TRBV5-1 and TRBJ1-4 provide the parts outside the CDR3, is KAGVTQTPRYLIKTRGQQVTLSCSPISGHRSVSWYQQTPGQGLQFLFEYFSETQRNKGNFPGRFSGRQFSNSRSEMNVSTLELGDSALYLCASSLEALPNEKLFFGSGTQLSVL.

The chain carries TRBV7-3 and TRBJ2-2, with D uncertain. This CDR3 has 12 amino acids. V lost 5 bases, J lost 2 bases, and 3 bases lay in between. Germline V gene lookup returns CDR1 SGHTA and CDR2 FQGTGA. CDR3 loop: CASSTNTGELFF. The CDR3 DNA is TGTGCCAGCAGCACAAACACCGGGGAGCTGTTTTTT.

Only a few counts were recorded for this clone. This rearrangement joins TRBV6-4 to TRBJ1-1, with a weak D call TRBD1 (6 bases). The CDR3 length is 13 residues. V was cut by 5 bases and J by 2 bases, with 9 bases left in between. The germline CDR1 and CDR2 sequences are MRHNA and SNTAGT. CDR3 residues: CASSPDSNTEAFF. For the CDR3, the DNA is TGTGCCAGCAGTCCGGACAGTAACACTGAAGCTTTCTTT.

This clone has just one count. DNA of the CDR3: TGTGCCAGTAGAGAGACAGCGGGCTCAACTAATGAAAAACTGTTTTTT. Amino acids: CASRETAGSTNEKLFF. J is TRBJ1-4 and V is TRBV19, with a weak D call TRBD1 (5 bases). Per germline, CDR1 LNHDA and CDR2 SQIVND (reference sequence). The CDR3 is 16 amino acids. Trimming stripped 6 bases from V and 0 bases from J, with 14 bases between.

This clone was seen only once. This chain connects TRBV25-1 to TRBJ1-2, with D unresolved. CDR1 and CDR2 from the germline V gene are MGHDK and SYGVNS. The CDR3 length is 13 residues. Trimming took 1 base from V and 4 from J, leaving 7 bases between them. CDR3 amino acids: CASSEFSLYGYTF. As DNA, the CDR3 is TGTGCCAGCAGTGAATTTTCCCTCTATGGCTACACCTTC.

The chain has TRBV19 and TRBJ1-1; 8 nucleotides agree with TRBD1. The CDR3 length is 14 residues. CDR1 and CDR2 from the germline V gene are LNHDA and SQIVND (reference sequence). V gave up 1 base and J gave up 8 bases; unmatched junction bases: 6. The CDR3 nucleotides read TGTGCCAGTAGTATAGGACAGGGGCCCTACGAAGCTTTCTTT. Protein product: CASSIGQGPYEAFF.

The genes are TRBV7-8 and TRBJ1-1, with D maybe TRBD1 (5 bases). The germline V gene has CDR1 SGHVS and CDR2 FQNEAQ. The ends were cut back, 4 bases at V and 8 bases at J, with 11 bases in the middle. The length of the CDR3 is 12 residues. This CDR3 is CASSSKTEEAFF. The CDR3 region has the DNA TGTGCCAGCAGCTCCAAGACAGAAGAAGCTTTCTTT.

The genes are TRBV19 and TRBJ2-1; possible D gene TRBD2, 6 bases. Germline assignment: CDR1 LNHDA and CDR2 SQIVND (reference sequence). V gave up 5 bases and J gave up 6 bases, with 17 bases separating them. CDR3 length equals 15 residues. The CDR3 sequence: CASSLRSGGSNEQFF. CDR3 DNA sequence: TGTGCCAGTAGTCTCCGTAGTGGAGGGTCCAATGAGCAGTTCTTC.

This chain joins TRBV7-3 and TRBJ1-1; 9 bases are a match to TRBD1. Losses at the gene ends were 4 bases for V and 1 base for J; bases not matched to a gene: 1. The CDR3 consists of 14 residues. In germline, CDR1 is SGHTA, CDR2 FQGTGA. For the CDR3, the DNA is TGTGCCAGCAGCTCGACAGGGGGGAACACTGAAGCTTTCTTT. It codes for CASSSTGGNTEAFF.

The chain recombines TRBV2 with TRBJ1-2; perhaps TRBD1 as D (5 bases). In germline, CDR1 is SNHLY, CDR2 FYNNEI. CDR3 length equals 14 residues. V lost 2 bases and J lost 7, with 14 bases in between. CDR3 loop: CASSELDSSLGYTF. The CDR3, as DNA: TGTGCCAGCAGTGAACTCGACAGTAGTCTTGGCTACACCTTC.

This chain joins TRBV10-3 and TRBJ2-3; D possibly corresponds to TRBD1 (6 bases). Germline V gene lookup returns CDR1 ENHRY and CDR2 SYGVKD. V was pared by 3 bases and J by 4 bases, with 23 bases between. The CDR3 extends over 18 amino acids. CDR3 DNA sequence: TGTGCCATCAGTGATAGGGACAAGGGCGTATTTAGGGCAGATACGCAGTATTTT. Encoded protein: CAISDRDKGVFRADTQYF.